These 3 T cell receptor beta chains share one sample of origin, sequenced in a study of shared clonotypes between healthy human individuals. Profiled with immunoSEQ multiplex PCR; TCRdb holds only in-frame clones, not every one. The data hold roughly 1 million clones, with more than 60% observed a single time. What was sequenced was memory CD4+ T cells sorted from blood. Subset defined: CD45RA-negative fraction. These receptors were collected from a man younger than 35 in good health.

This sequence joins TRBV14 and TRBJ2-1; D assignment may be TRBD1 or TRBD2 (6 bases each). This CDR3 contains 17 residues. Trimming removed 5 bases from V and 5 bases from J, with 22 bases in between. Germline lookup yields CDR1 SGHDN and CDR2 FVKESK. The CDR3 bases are TGTGCCAGCAGCGTAAGAAGGGGGGTAGCCCTCAACAATGAGCAGTTCTTC. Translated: CASSVRRGVALNNEQFF.

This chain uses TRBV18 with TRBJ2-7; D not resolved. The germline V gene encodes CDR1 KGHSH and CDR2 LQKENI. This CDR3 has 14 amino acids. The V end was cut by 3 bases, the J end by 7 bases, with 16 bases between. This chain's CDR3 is CASSPNPAQGEQYF. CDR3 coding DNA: TGTGCCAGCTCACCCAACCCGGCGCAAGGAGAGCAGTACTTC.

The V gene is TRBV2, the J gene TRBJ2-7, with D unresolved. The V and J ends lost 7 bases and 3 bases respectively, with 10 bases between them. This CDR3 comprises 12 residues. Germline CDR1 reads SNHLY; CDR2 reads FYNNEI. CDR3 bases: TGTGCCAGCACCCCAGATAGCTACGAGCAGTACTTC. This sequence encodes CASTPDSYEQYF.